The 20 T cell receptor beta chains presented below share a single source sample, sequenced in a study of Graves' ophthalmopathy and Graves' hyperthyroidism. CDR3 regions of TCR beta were amplified from RNA transcripts. RT-PCR was first run with HTBI primers, then multiplex PCR in a second round. TCRdb fed the multiplex PCR reads into MiXCR, producing one record per CDR3 protein. The table lists under 350,000 distinct CDR3 sequences, around a sixth of them singletons. Sequencing was done on a sample of peripheral blood. The origin of the receptors is an adult man with Graves' ophthalmopathy.

This clonotype was recorded many times. V usage is TRBV15 and J usage is TRBJ2-5; 7 nucleotides line up with TRBD1. The CDR3 consists of 15 residues. J lost 2 bases, V lost 1 base, and 4 bases had no gene match. Germline CDR1 reads LNHNV; CDR2 reads YYDKDF (reference sequence). The CDR3: CATSRVGRGQETQYF. The CDR3 DNA reads TGTGCCACCAGCAGAGTAGGCAGGGGGCAAGAGACCCAGTACTTC.

This clonotype was recorded many times. The chain links TRBV9 to TRBJ1-1; TRBD1 might be the D (5 bases). CDR1 is SGDLS, CDR2 YYNGEE, per germline. CDR3 length: 12 amino acids. The V and J ends lost 3 bases and 6 bases respectively, with 9 bases between them. DNA for the CDR3: TGTGCCAGCAGCGGGACATCACCTGAAGCTTTCTTT. As protein: CASSGTSPEAFF. Based on the CDR3 plus reference TRBV9 and TRBJ1-1, the full variable domain is DSGVTQTPKHLITATGQRVTLRCSPRSGDLSVYWYQQSLDQGLQFLIQYYNGEERAKGNILERFSAQQFPDLHSELNLSSLELGDSALYFCASSGTSPEAFFGQGTRLTVV.

This clonotype has a handful of counts. This rearrangement joins TRBV6-2 or TRBV6-3 to TRBJ2-7, with 7 bases that match TRBD2. V lost 0 bases and J lost 2; bases outside the gene matches: 16. The CDR3 is 19 amino acids. CDR1 and CDR2 from the germline V gene are MNHEY and SVGEGT. The CDR3 sequence: CASSYSGLAAGLGTYEQYF. DNA for the CDR3: TGTGCCAGCAGTTACTCGGGCCTAGCGGCCGGATTAGGAACCTACGAGCAGTACTTC.

This clonotype was seen just once. Relative to the germline gene, one junction end is altered; a read error may explain this. V is TRBV7-3 and J is TRBJ1-2, with unresolved D. CDR3 length equals 15 residues. The germline CDR1 and CDR2 sequences are SGHTA and FQGTGA. The CDR3 loop reads CTSNPRRLTNYGYTF. The DNA for the CDR3 is TGTACCAGCAATCCGCGCCGTCTGACCAACTATGGCTACACCTTC.

Many counts were recorded for this clonotype. The chain joins TRBV5-1 to TRBJ2-5; possible D gene TRBD2, 6 bases. CDR1 and CDR2 from the germline V gene are SGHRS and YFSETQ. The CDR3 contains 16 residues. V gave up 0 bases and J gave up 4 bases, with 16 bases separating them. CDR3 nucleotides: TGCGCCAGCAGCTTGGTAGGGGTGGGACTCCGAGAGACCCAGTACTTC. Encoded protein: CASSLVGVGLRETQYF.

This clonotype has at least ten counts. The rearrangement joins TRBV6-2 or TRBV6-3 to TRBJ2-7; D unresolved. This CDR3 has 12 amino acids. Trimming shortened V by 7 bases and J by 2 bases, and 9 bases separated the two germline ends. Germline assignment: CDR1 MNHEY and CDR2 SVGEGT. The CDR3 bases are TGTGCCAGCACCGACACAGCCTACGAGCAGTACTTC. It is translated as CASTDTAYEQYF.

This clonotype appeared many times. V and J are TRBV20-1 and TRBJ2-7; D may correspond to TRBD1 or TRBD2 (5 bases each). V lost 3 bases, J lost 2 bases, and 11 bases lay in between. The germline V gene encodes CDR1 DFQATT and CDR2 SNEGSKA (reference sequence). The CDR3 spans 13 residues. CDR3 sequence (DNA): TGCAGTGCTAGCGGGCAGGGAGCCTACGAGCAGTACTTC. Protein product: CSASGQGAYEQYF.

The table lists this clonotype with a few counts. This rearrangement joins TRBV28 to TRBJ2-7; tentatively, D is TRBD2 (5 bases). The germline CDR1 and CDR2 sequences are MDHEN and SYDVKM. V was cut by 3 bases and J by 4 bases, with 7 bases left in between. The CDR3 length is 12 residues. Here the CDR3 DNA reads TGTGCCAGCAGTTTCGAGCGGTACGAGCAGTACTTC. Its translation is CASSFERYEQYF.

This clonotype appeared many times. The chain joins TRBV6-1 to TRBJ1-1; D gene ambiguous. Germline values: CDR1 MNHNS, CDR2 SASEGT. The CDR3 covers 13 residues. V was trimmed by 7 bases and J by 8 bases, leaving 17 bases between them. The CDR3 spells CASIKTVGREAFF. Written as DNA, the CDR3 is TGTGCCAGCATAAAGACCGTGGGCAGGGAAGCTTTCTTT.

This clonotype came up many times. This chain joins TRBV4-3 and TRBJ2-2, with D possibly being TRBD1 (7 bases). Trimming left V 0 bases short and J 5 bases short, with 13 bases between. CDR3 length: 16 residues. CDR1 and CDR2 (germline): LGHNA, YSLEER. The CDR3 here is CASSQDEGAGTGELFF. CDR3 sequence (DNA): TGCGCCAGCAGCCAAGATGAGGGGGCGGGGACCGGGGAGCTGTTTTTT.

CDR3 sequence (DNA): TGTGCCAGCACACCGACAGGGTTCGTTGGCGAGCAGTACTTC. This gives the protein CASTPTGFVGEQYF. The chain employs TRBV6-1 and TRBJ2-7, with 7 nucleotides matching TRBD1. Looked up from germline, CDR1 is MNHNS and CDR2 is SASEGT. Losses at the gene ends were 7 bases for V and 6 bases for J; bases not matched to a gene: 12. CDR3 size: 14 residues.

This clonotype was picked up many times. The V call is TRBV9, the J call TRBJ2-7; D remains unclear. The ends were cut back, 3 bases at V and 0 bases at J, with 7 bases in the middle. This CDR3 is 13 amino acids long. CDR1 and CDR2 from the germline V gene are SGDLS and YYNGEE. CDR3 DNA sequence: TGTGCCAGCAGCGCAGCAAGCTCCTACGAGCAGTACTTC. Residues: CASSAASSYEQYF.

This clonotype has ten or more counts. This chain connects TRBV4-2 to TRBJ1-1; TRBD1 matches at 10 bases. V lost 3 bases, J lost 4 bases, and 2 bases stayed unmatched. Germline V gene data show CDR1 as LGHNA and CDR2 as YNFKEQ. This CDR3 has 14 residues. The CDR3 region has the DNA TGTGCCAGCAGCCAGAGGACAGGGGGCACTGAAGCTTTCTTT. Protein: CASSQRTGGTEAFF.

Ten or more counts support this clonotype. The rearrangement uses TRBV7-8 and TRBJ2-4, with 7 bases matching TRBD2. The CDR3 spans 15 residues. In germline, CDR1 is SGHVS, CDR2 FQNEAQ. J was trimmed by 3 bases and V by 4 bases; bases with no gene match: 6. The CDR3 DNA follows: TGTGCCAGCAGCTCCCGAGGGGAGGGCAAAAACATTCAGTACTTC. Amino acids: CASSSRGEGKNIQYF.

This clonotype was recorded many times. The rearrangement links TRBV6-5 to TRBJ1-1, with D maybe TRBD1 (6 bases). Germline V gene lookup returns CDR1 MNHEY and CDR2 SVGAGI. Trimming pared 4 bases from V and 4 bases from J, leaving 19 bases between. The CDR3 totals 16 residues. CDR3 nucleotide sequence: TGTGCCAGCAGTTCCCTGAGGGGCAGGGGTACCACTGAAGCTTTCTTT. The encoded protein is CASSSLRGRGTTEAFF.

This clonotype occurred many times. This chain connects TRBV6-2 or TRBV6-3 to TRBJ1-2; TRBD1 might be the D (5 bases). Trimming stripped 3 bases from V and 6 bases from J, with 14 bases between. This CDR3 has 14 amino acids. CDR1 MNHEY and CDR2 SVGEGT come from the germline V gene. The CDR3 loop is CASSYTRQLDGYTF. The CDR3 nucleotides read TGTGCCAGCAGTTATACCAGACAGCTGGATGGCTACACCTTC.

This clonotype was seen repeatedly, ten times or more. J is TRBJ1-1 and V is TRBV30; a possible D gene is TRBD1 (5 bases). This CDR3 has 15 amino acids. Germline lookup yields CDR1 GTSNPN and CDR2 SVGIG (reference sequence). The ends were cut back, 4 bases at V and 0 bases at J, with 15 bases in the middle. As DNA, the CDR3 is TGTGCCTGGAACGGCGGCGGGGCCATGAACACTGAAGCTTTCTTT. The encoded protein is CAWNGGGAMNTEAFF.

The gene calls are TRBV3-1 and TRBJ1-1; the match to TRBD1 covers 10 bases. The CDR3 is made up of 16 amino acids. Germline lookup yields CDR1 LGHDT and CDR2 YNNKEL (reference sequence). Losses at the gene ends were 5 bases for V and 2 bases for J; bases not matched to a gene: 8. The CDR3 reads CASSKPGQGTNTEAFF. The CDR3 DNA reads as TGTGCCAGCAGCAAACCGGGACAGGGGACAAACACTGAAGCTTTCTTT. Complete variable domain (other parts from reference TRBV3-1 and TRBJ1-1): DTAVSQTPKYLVTQMGNDKSIKCEQNLGHDTMYWYKQDSKKFLKIMFSYNNKELIINETVPNRFSPKSPDKAHLNLHINSLELGDSAVYFCASSKPGQGTNTEAFFGQGTRLTVV.

In this sample, this clonotype turned up many times. The V and J genes are TRBV5-1 and TRBJ2-7, with 9 bases matching TRBD1. From germline, CDR1 is SGHRS and CDR2 YFSETQ. The junction had 4 bases not matched to a gene; V was cut back by 0 bases and J by 3 bases. The CDR3 consists of 15 residues. Here the CDR3 reads CASSLAQGALYEQYF. The CDR3 DNA follows: TGCGCCAGCAGCTTGGCACAGGGGGCTCTCTACGAGCAGTACTTC. The whole variable domain, remainder taken from reference TRBV5-1 and TRBJ2-7, is KAGVTQTPRYLIKTRGQQVTLSCSPISGHRSVSWYQQTPGQGLQFLFEYFSETQRNKGNFPGRFSGRQFSNSRSEMNVSTLELGDSALYLCASSLAQGALYEQYFGPGTRLTVT.

This clonotype was seen ten or more times. V is TRBV5-1 and J is TRBJ2-2; 9 bases match TRBD2. V shed 4 bases and J 6 bases; nucleotides not matched to a gene: 4. CDR1 and CDR2 (germline): SGHRS, YFSETQ. There are 14 residues in the CDR3. The CDR3 protein is CASSQIAGAGELFF. CDR3 coding DNA: TGCGCCAGCAGCCAGATAGCGGGAGCCGGGGAGCTGTTTTTT.